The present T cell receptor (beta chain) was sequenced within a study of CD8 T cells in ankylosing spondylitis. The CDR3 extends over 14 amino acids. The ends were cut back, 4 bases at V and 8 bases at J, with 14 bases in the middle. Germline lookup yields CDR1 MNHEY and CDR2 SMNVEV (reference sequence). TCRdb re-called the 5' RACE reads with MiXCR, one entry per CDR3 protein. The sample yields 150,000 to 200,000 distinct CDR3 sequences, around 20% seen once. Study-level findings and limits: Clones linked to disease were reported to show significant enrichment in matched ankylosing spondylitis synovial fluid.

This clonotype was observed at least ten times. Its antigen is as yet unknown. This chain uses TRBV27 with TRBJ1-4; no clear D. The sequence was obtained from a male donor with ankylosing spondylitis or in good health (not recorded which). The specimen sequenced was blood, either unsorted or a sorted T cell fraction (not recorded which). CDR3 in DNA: TGTGCCAGCAGTTACAACCGGCTACAGGAAAAACTGTTTTTT. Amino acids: CASSYNRLQEKLFF.